Described below is a single TCR beta chain sequence and its context. Its specificity is not known. V lost 3 bases and J lost 8, with 17 bases in between. Germline V gene data show CDR1 as LNHDA and CDR2 as SQIVND (reference sequence). The CDR3 contains 16 residues. In all sorted populations, purity surpassed 98%. This specimen comes from a study of beta chain features in type 1 diabetes. Reverse transcribing all isolated RNA meant expressed TCRB transcripts were sequenced. This table comes from immunoSEQ multiplex PCR, and its TCRdb copy is limited to in-frame clones, with some not included. The repertoire holds 150,000 to 200,000 clones, with roughly 59% as singletons. Study results and limitations: Shorter TCRB CDR3s, moderately but significantly so, marked every one of the four CD4+ subsets in Type 1 diabetes patients. Researchers caution that PCR might favor shorter templates, equally among patients and controls.

This chain joins TRBV19 and TRBJ1-6; D is perhaps TRBD1 (6 bases). The clonotype originates from a man younger than 40 with type 1 diabetes. The sequencing sample was made of naive CD4+ T cells from blood. This CDR3 is CASSMKAGVKDSPLHF. The CDR3 nucleotides are TGTGCCAGTAGTATGAAAGCAGGGGTTAAAGATTCACCCCTCCACTTT. Full variable domain (rest looked up from reference TRBV19 and TRBJ1-6): DGGITQSPKYLFRKEGQNVTLSCEQNLNHDAMYWYRQDPGQGLRLIYYSQIVNDFQKGDIAEGYSVSREKKESFPLTVTSAQKNPTAFYLCASSMKAGVKDSPLHFGNGTRLTVT.